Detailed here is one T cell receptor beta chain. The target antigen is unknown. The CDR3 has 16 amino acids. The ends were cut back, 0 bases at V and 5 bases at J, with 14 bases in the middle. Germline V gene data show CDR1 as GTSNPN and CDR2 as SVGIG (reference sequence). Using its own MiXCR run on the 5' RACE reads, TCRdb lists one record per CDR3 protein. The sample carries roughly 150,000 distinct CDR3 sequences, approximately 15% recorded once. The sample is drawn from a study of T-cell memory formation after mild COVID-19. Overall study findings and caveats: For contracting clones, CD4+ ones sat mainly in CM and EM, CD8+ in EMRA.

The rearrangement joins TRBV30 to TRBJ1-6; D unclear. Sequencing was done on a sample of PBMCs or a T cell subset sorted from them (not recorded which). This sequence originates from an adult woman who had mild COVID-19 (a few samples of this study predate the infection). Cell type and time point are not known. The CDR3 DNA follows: TGTGCCTGGAGTGTTCAGGTTATTGGAAATAATTCACCCCTCCACTTT. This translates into CAWSVQVIGNNSPLHF.